What follows describes a single T cell receptor beta chain. Its antigen is as yet unknown. This beta chain slipped into a library made for alpha chains as a stray read, so its size is not meaningful. This sample is part of a study of spatial heterogeneity in lung cancer. TCRdb processed the 5' RACE reads anew with MiXCR; each CDR3 protein has one entry. The sample has 8,500 to 10,000 distinct CDR3 sequences, roughly 51% seen once. The time point: sample taken at primary tumor resection. The CDR3 contains 13 residues. The germline CDR1 and CDR2 sequences are SGHKS and YYEKEE (reference sequence). Trimming took 3 bases from V and 2 from J, leaving 8 bases between them. Study-level results: Within tumors, counts of expanded alpha and beta TCRs tracked tumor mutation counts.

The specimen was lung tumor tissue, collected at surgery. This TCR was recovered from a female donor with early-stage non-small cell lung cancer. The rearrangement joins TRBV5-5 to TRBJ1-2; no firm D call. CDR3 sequence reads: CASSSYNNYGYTF. The CDR3 coding sequence is TGTGCCAGCAGCTCTTACAACAACTATGGCTACACCTTC.